The next 7 T cell receptor beta chains were all read from a single sample in a study of radiotherapy plus CTLA-4 blockade in lung cancer. TCRdb keeps only in-frame clones here, not all; method: immunoSEQ multiplex PCR. This sample has 83,000 or so clones, with 83% found just once. This sample comprised peripheral blood, obtained from a patient treated with radiotherapy plus ipilimumab. The receptors were gathered from a human donor with non-small cell lung cancer who had stable disease on radiotherapy plus ipilimumab.

This clone was recorded once. The V call is TRBV10-3, the J call TRBJ1-1; D is undetermined. CDR3 length equals 11 residues. Germline lookup yields CDR1 ENHRY and CDR2 SYGVKD. V lost 1 base, J lost 8 bases, and 5 bases lay in between. CDR3: CAISELGEAFF. The CDR3 bases are TGTGCCATCAGTGAGTTGGGGGAAGCTTTCTTT.

This clone was observed a handful of times. The J gene is TRBJ1-1, the V gene TRBV9; TRBD1 matches 9 bases. V dropped 1 base and J dropped 8; count of bases not matched to a gene: 9. The CDR3 length is 15 residues. Germline lookup yields CDR1 SGDLS and CDR2 YYNGEE. CDR3 residues: CASSVSPGTGTEAFF. The CDR3 DNA reads TGTGCCAGCAGCGTAAGTCCCGGGACAGGGACCGAAGCTTTCTTT.

The chain uses TRBV20-1 and TRBJ2-7, with D possibly TRBD2 on 6 matching bases. Germline assignment: CDR1 DFQATT and CDR2 SNEGSKA (reference sequence). V was pared by 5 bases and J by 5 bases, with 7 bases between. The CDR3 runs to 10 residues. The CDR3 sequence is CSAGRNEQYF. The CDR3 DNA is TGCAGTGCTGGGAGGAACGAGCAGTACTTC.

The rearrangement uses TRBV27 and TRBJ2-7; D remains unclear. Germline V gene data show CDR1 as MNHEY and CDR2 as SMNVEV (reference sequence). The CDR3 consists of 16 residues. Trimming took off 5 bases at V and 6 bases at J, with 23 bases between the two ends. CDR3 sequence (DNA): TGTGCCAGCAGTGATAGGGCGCCGGGTTACGGCATCGAGCAGTACTTC. Protein: CASSDRAPGYGIEQYF.

This clone was counted only a few times. The rearrangement uses TRBV5-3 and TRBJ1-2; no clear D. TRBV5-3 is noted as an ORF with a role that remains uncertain. The V gene lost 1 base and the J gene lost 4 bases, with 2 bases spanning the gap. This CDR3 is 11 amino acids long. CDR3 nucleotide sequence: TGTGCCAGAAGCTTGCTCTATGGCTACACCTTC. This encodes CARSLLYGYTF.

The rearrangement uses TRBV5-1 and TRBJ2-1; D possibly corresponds to TRBD2 (5 bases). The germline V gene encodes CDR1 SGHRS and CDR2 YFSETQ. The CDR3 spans 13 residues. The V end lost 6 bases, the J end lost 6 bases, and 13 bases lay between the germline ends. The CDR3 loop reads CASNEPRGNEQFF. Written as DNA, the CDR3 is TGCGCCAGCAATGAGCCTCGGGGCAATGAGCAGTTCTTC.

The chain carries TRBV4-2 and TRBJ2-7, with TRBD1 matching 8 bases. V gave up 4 bases and J gave up 2 bases; unmatched junction bases: 4. Germline V gene sequence: CDR1 LGHNA, CDR2 YNFKEQ. The CDR3 length is 14 residues. CDR3: CASSPGQEPYEQYF. The CDR3, as DNA: TGTGCCAGCAGCCCGGGACAGGAGCCCTACGAGCAGTACTTC.